Included here is one T cell receptor (beta chain) sequence, with context. The antigen remains undetermined. This record belongs to a study of shared clonotypes between healthy human individuals. Study context: Per-donor plates numbered three CD4 naive, three CD4 memory, two CD8 naive and one CD8 memory.

The V gene lost 5 bases and the J gene lost 5 bases, with 14 bases spanning the gap. Germline V CDR1 and CDR2: LGHNT, FRNRAP. The CDR3 consists of 14 residues. The repertoire was sequenced with immunoSEQ multiplex PCR; TCRdb's copy has only in-frame clones and lacks some. Of 300,000 to 400,000 clones in the sample, more than 60% were seen once. Regarding the study as a whole: Lower generation probabilities were found for non-shared clonotypes than for those shared by all four donors.

The source of this sequence is a man aged 30-40 years in good health. The sequencing input was memory CD4+ T cells sorted from blood. Subset indicated: CD45RA-negative fraction. The chain recombines TRBV12-5 with TRBJ2-3; possibly TRBD1 for D (5 bases). CDR3 DNA sequence: TGTGCTAGTGGTCTAGGGGCGGCCGTAGATACGCAGTATTTT. Translating it yields CASGLGAAVDTQYF.